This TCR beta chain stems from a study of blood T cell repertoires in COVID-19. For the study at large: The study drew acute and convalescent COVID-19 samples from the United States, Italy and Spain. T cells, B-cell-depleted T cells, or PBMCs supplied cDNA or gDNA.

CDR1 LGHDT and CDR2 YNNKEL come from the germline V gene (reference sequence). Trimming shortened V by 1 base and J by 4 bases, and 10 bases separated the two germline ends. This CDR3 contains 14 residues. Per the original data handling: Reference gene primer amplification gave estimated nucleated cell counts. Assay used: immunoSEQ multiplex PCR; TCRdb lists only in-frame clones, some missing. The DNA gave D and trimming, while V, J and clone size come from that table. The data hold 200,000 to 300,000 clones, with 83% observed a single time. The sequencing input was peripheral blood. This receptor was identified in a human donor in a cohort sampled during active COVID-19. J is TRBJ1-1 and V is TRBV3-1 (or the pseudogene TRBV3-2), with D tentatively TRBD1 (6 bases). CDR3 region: CASSQVGAATEAFF. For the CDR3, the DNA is TGTGCCAGCAGCCAAGTGGGGGCGGCCACTGAAGCTTTCTTT.